Below, one T cell receptor (beta chain) is given with its context. The source of the sample is a study of blood T cell repertoires in COVID-19. Study context: The analysed material was cDNA or gDNA that came from T cells, B-cell-depleted T cells, or PBMCs.

The data were produced by immunoSEQ multiplex PCR, yet TCRdb's version contains in-frame clones alone and is incomplete. This sample has about 48,000 clones; around 87% occur once, and the top ten carry more than 15%. Sequenced input: peripheral blood. The source of this sequence is a human donor in a cohort sampled during active COVID-19.

The CDR3 sequence is CASSGPGSYEQYF. In DNA form, the CDR3 reads TGTGCCAGCAGCGGGCCGGGATCCTACGAGCAGTACTTC. The rearrangement links TRBV11-2 to TRBJ2-7, with D maybe TRBD2 (5 bases). CDR1 is SGHAT, CDR2 FQNNGV, per germline. V lost 5 bases to trimming and J lost 1 base, with 9 bases between them. The CDR3 spans 13 residues.